One and the same sample provided the 10 T cell receptor beta chains below, sequenced in a study of cytomegalovirus exposure and HLA in healthy donors. PCR used 60 Vbeta primers and 13 Jbeta primers. Some clones are missing from TCRdb's copy, which holds only in-frame ones; the method was immunoSEQ multiplex PCR. The sample shows roughly 150,000 clones, about 75% of them seen only once. Sequenced: PBMCs. These TCRs come from a woman aged 50 to 65 in good health and CMV-seropositive.

This rearrangement joins TRBV30 to TRBJ2-1; D is undetermined. This CDR3 region has 16 residues. Trimming removed 4 bases from V and 0 bases from J, with 16 bases in between. Germline V gene lookup returns CDR1 GTSNPN and CDR2 SVGIG (reference sequence). CDR3 bases: TGTGCCTGGAATTTAGCAGAGCTCAGCTCCTACAATGAGCAGTTCTTC. Its protein is CAWNLAELSSYNEQFF.

This clone showed up just once. The chain links TRBV11-3 to TRBJ1-1, with unresolved D. Trimming pared 5 bases from V and 6 bases from J, leaving 16 bases between. Germline V gene data show CDR1 as SGHNT and CDR2 as YENEEA. This CDR3 is 14 amino acids long. CDR3 amino acids: CASSHRTEQAEAFF. CDR3 coding DNA: TGTGCCAGCAGCCATCGCACTGAGCAGGCTGAAGCTTTCTTT.

The J gene is TRBJ1-2, the V gene TRBV5-1; 8 bases fit TRBD1. Germline V gene data show CDR1 as SGHRS and CDR2 as YFSETQ. V gave up 4 bases and J gave up 8 bases; unmatched junction bases: 7. The CDR3 sequence is 13 residues long. Here the CDR3 reads CASSTGQGRGYTF. CDR3 nucleotides: TGCGCCAGCAGCACTGGACAGGGCCGCGGCTACACCTTC.

As DNA, the CDR3 is TGTGCCAGCTCAGATCGACAGGGACTAGCCAAAAACATTCAGTACTTC. Its translation is CASSDRQGLAKNIQYF. This chain connects TRBV18 to TRBJ2-4, with a tentative D call TRBD1 (7 bases). The germline CDR1 and CDR2 sequences are KGHSH and LQKENI. This CDR3 has 16 amino acids. Deletions cut 5 bases from V and 0 bases from J, with 14 bases between.

This clone was picked up a small number of times. The V gene is TRBV6-1, the J gene TRBJ2-4; D call uncertain. This CDR3 is 14 amino acids long. Deletions cut 2 bases from V and 1 base from J, with 6 bases between. Germline CDR1 is MNHNS and CDR2 is SASEGT. The CDR3, as DNA: TGTGCCAGCAGTGAAACCGGGGCCAAAAACATTCAGTACTTC. As protein: CASSETGAKNIQYF.

The chain couples TRBV9 to TRBJ2-7; 9 nucleotides match TRBD1. Germline V gene sequence: CDR1 SGDLS, CDR2 YYNGEE. V lost 5 bases to trimming and J lost 6 bases; unmatched junction nucleotides: 15. CDR3 length: 16 amino acids. DNA of the CDR3: TGTGCCAGCAGTGAGGGGGATCCGGGACAGGGCTTCGAGCAGTACTTC. Translating it yields CASSEGDPGQGFEQYF.

V gene TRBV14 combines with J gene TRBJ1-1, with a possible D match to TRBD1 (5 bases). V shed 6 bases and J shed 10 bases, with 18 bases lying between them. The CDR3 runs 13 residues. The germline CDR1 and CDR2 sequences are SGHDN and FVKESK. CDR3 amino acids: CASRRGEGSGAFF. The CDR3, as DNA: TGTGCCAGCAGGCGGGGGGAGGGCTCTGGAGCTTTCTTT.

The chain recombines TRBV4-1 with TRBJ1-5; D is unclear. This CDR3 spans 18 amino acids. V lost 0 bases and J 6 bases, leaving 21 bases between the germline ends. The V gene's germline CDR1 is MGHRA and CDR2 YSYEKL. The CDR3 is CASSQEYEEGRDGQPQHF. DNA for the CDR3: TGCGCCAGCAGCCAAGAGTACGAGGAAGGGCGGGATGGTCAGCCCCAGCATTTT.

This clone was observed a few times. This rearrangement joins TRBV6-5 to TRBJ2-7; 8 positions match TRBD2. CDR3 length: 14 amino acids. The V gene end was trimmed by 5 bases and the J gene end by 2 bases; junction bases not matched to a gene: 5. Germline V gives CDR1 MNHEY, CDR2 SVGAGI. The CDR3, as DNA: TGTGCCAGCAGTATAGGGACTAGACCCTACGAGCAGTACTTC. Encoded protein: CASSIGTRPYEQYF.

V is TRBV2 and J is TRBJ2-5; maybe TRBD1 (6 bases). Trimming removed 4 bases at V and 3 bases at J, with 9 bases between. This CDR3 is 13 amino acids long. Germline-derived CDR1 and CDR2 are SNHLY and FYNNEI. CDR3 bases: TGTGCCAGCAGTGCAAGGGGGAAAGAGACCCAGTACTTC. It specifies CASSARGKETQYF.